This entry lists 16 T cell receptor beta chains sequenced from one sample in a study of OX40 agonist ivuxolimab in advanced cancers. Sequencing used immunoSEQ multiplex PCR; TCRdb keeps in-frame clones, though not all of them. The sample records 8,000 to 10,000 clones, 70% being singletons. The material was CD4+ or CD8+ T cells sorted from blood, obtained in a trial of the OX40 agonist ivuxolimab. These receptor sequences come from an adult with an advanced solid tumor such as melanoma, head and neck, liver or kidney cancer.

This chain uses TRBV7-3 with TRBJ2-1; D possibly matches TRBD1 or TRBD2 (5 bases each). Trimming pared 4 bases from V and 4 bases from J, leaving 11 bases between. The germline V gene encodes CDR1 SGHTA and CDR2 FQGTGA. The CDR3 runs 14 residues. In DNA form, the CDR3 reads TGTGCCAGCAGCTATGGGGGATATTACAATGAGCAGTTCTTC. Protein product: CASSYGGYYNEQFF.

This clone occurred a few times. V is TRBV7-9 and J is TRBJ2-1, with D perhaps being TRBD1 or TRBD2 (5 bases each). Trimming stripped 5 bases from V and 12 bases from J, with 20 bases between. Germline V gives CDR1 SEHNR, CDR2 FQNEAQ (reference sequence). The CDR3 is 14 amino acids. CDR3 loop: CASSPTAGFSAQFF. The CDR3 DNA follows: TGTGCCAGCAGCCCTACGGCAGGGTTTAGCGCGCAGTTCTTC.

The chain recombines TRBV1 with TRBJ2-6. TRBV1 is described as a pseudogene. CDR3 size: 17 residues. The CDR3 DNA reads TGCACCAGCAGGGTGAGTTGTGCACAAAGTCGGGCCAACGTCCTGACTTTC. Its translation: CTSRVSCAQSRANVLTF.

This clone qualifies as medium-sized. The rearrangement links TRBV28 to TRBJ1-4, with D possibly matching TRBD1 (5 bases). The germline V and J ends were trimmed by 8 bases and 0 bases, with 19 bases remaining between them. CDR3 size: 17 residues. Germline V gene sequence: CDR1 MDHEN, CDR2 SYDVKM. CDR3 region: CASQLGVGVATNEKLFF. In nucleotides, the CDR3 is TGTGCCAGCCAACTAGGGGTGGGGGTTGCAACTAATGAAAAACTGTTTTTT.

This clone was seen only a few times. V is TRBV6-8 and J is TRBJ1-1, with 7 bases identical to TRBD1. CDR3 length equals 13 residues. V was pared by 7 bases and J by 4 bases, with 6 bases of the junction left unmatched. From germline, CDR1 is MNHGY and CDR2 SAAAGT. In nucleotides, the CDR3 is TGTGCCAGCAACCGACAGGGTAGCACTGAAGCTTTCTTT. Its protein is CASNRQGSTEAFF.

This clone was recorded a few times. The chain links TRBV7-9 to TRBJ2-3; 9 nucleotides align to TRBD2. The CDR3 totals 18 residues. V gave up 5 bases and J gave up 4 bases; unmatched junction bases: 16. Germline V gives CDR1 SEHNR, CDR2 FQNEAQ (reference sequence). CDR3 loop: CASSPRSRGGGDADTQYF. The CDR3 nucleotides are TGTGCCAGCAGCCCCCGGTCCAGGGGCGGGGGGGACGCAGATACGCAGTATTTT.

This clone was seen a handful of times. The chain has TRBV11-2 and TRBJ1-3; D not resolved. CDR3 length: 15 residues. CDR1 SGHAT and CDR2 FQNNGV come from the germline V gene. Trimming shortened V by 2 bases and J by 4 bases, and 12 bases separated the two germline ends. CDR3 nucleotides: TGTGCCAGCAGCTTATCGTCGGGCAGGGGAAACACCATATATTTT. Translated, it gives CASSLSSGRGNTIYF.

The genes are TRBV28 and TRBJ2-3; 11 bases match TRBD1. Per germline, CDR1 MDHEN and CDR2 SYDVKM. The CDR3 extends over 22 amino acids. With 4 bases clipped from V and 0 bases from J, the junction kept 21 bases outside the gene matches. The CDR3 region is CASSSYRGQGVGRTTSTDTQYF. CDR3 in DNA: TGTGCCAGCAGTTCATACCGGGGACAGGGGGTAGGCAGAACAACTAGCACAGATACGCAGTATTTT.

This clone was observed once. J is TRBJ2-7 and V is TRBV7-3; D perhaps matches TRBD1 (6 bases). V gave up 5 bases and J gave up 3 bases, with 11 bases separating them. Germline V gene data show CDR1 as SGHTA and CDR2 as FQGTGA. The CDR3 is 13 amino acids. This CDR3 reads CASSVDSHYEQYF. The CDR3 DNA is TGTGCCAGCAGCGTGGACAGTCACTACGAGCAGTACTTC.

This clone was seen only a few times. V is TRBV30 and J is TRBJ2-2; D is ambiguous. V lost 1 base to trimming and J lost 7 bases, with 4 bases between them. This CDR3 contains 11 residues. Germline lookup yields CDR1 GTSNPN and CDR2 SVGIG (reference sequence). CDR3 region: CAWSGGGELFF. DNA of the CDR3: TGTGCCTGGAGTGGCGGCGGGGAGCTGTTTTTT.

The chain carries TRBV5-1 and TRBJ1-2; D unresolved. The V gene lost 5 bases and the J gene lost 4 bases, with 12 bases spanning the gap. Germline V gene lookup returns CDR1 SGHRS and CDR2 YFSETQ. This CDR3 region has 13 residues. CDR3 DNA: TGCGCCAGCAGGGGAGAGGACGGCTATGGCTACACCTTC. As protein: CASRGEDGYGYTF.

The chain couples TRBV19 to TRBJ2-1, with TRBD2 identical over 8 bases. The CDR3 totals 12 residues. Germline lookup yields CDR1 LNHDA and CDR2 SQIVND (reference sequence). V shed 3 bases and J 9 bases; nucleotides not matched to a gene: 1. The CDR3 region has the DNA TGTGCCAGTAGTATTGCGGGGGGTGAGCAGTTCTTC. Protein sequence: CASSIAGGEQFF.

This chain connects TRBV7-8 to TRBJ2-1; TRBD2 matches 9 bases. V shed 5 bases and J 3 bases; nucleotides not matched to a gene: 8. This CDR3 has 16 amino acids. Germline V gives CDR1 SGHVS, CDR2 FQNEAQ. CDR3 nucleotide sequence: TGTGCCAGCAGCCCCTCCGCGGGGGGGAGCTACAATGAGCAGTTCTTC. Amino acid sequence: CASSPSAGGSYNEQFF. Complete variable domain (other parts from reference TRBV7-8 and TRBJ2-1): GAGVSQSPRYKVAKRGQDVALRCDPISGHVSLFWYQQALGQGPEFLTYFQNEAQLDKSGLPSDRFFAERPEGSVSTLKIQRTQQEDSAVYLCASSPSAGGSYNEQFFGPGTRLTVL.

The chain uses TRBV30 and TRBJ2-5, with D perhaps TRBD1 (6 bases). V lost 7 bases to trimming and J lost 7 bases, with 7 bases between them. The CDR3 sequence is 9 residues long. Per germline, CDR1 GTSNPN and CDR2 SVGIG (reference sequence). The CDR3 DNA reads TGTGCCTTAGGGGGGACCCAGTACTTC. This sequence encodes CALGGTQYF.

The V call is TRBV30, the J call TRBJ1-1, with a weak D call TRBD1 (5 bases). V lost 2 bases and J 7 bases, leaving 8 bases between the germline ends. CDR3 length: 11 residues. Germline V CDR1 and CDR2: GTSNPN, SVGIG (reference sequence). The CDR3 bases are TGTGCCTGGAGTTGGGGGTTTGAAGCTTTCTTT. This translates into CAWSWGFEAFF.

J is TRBJ2-3 and V is TRBV11-3; D is ambiguous. This CDR3 has 13 amino acids. The V end lost 4 bases, the J end lost 6 bases, and 11 bases lay between the germline ends. Germline V gene lookup returns CDR1 SGHNT and CDR2 YENEEA. The CDR3 protein is CASSSGTADTQYF. Written as DNA, the CDR3 is TGTGCCAGCAGCTCCGGCACGGCGGATACGCAGTATTTT.